These 21 T cell receptor beta chains were sequenced from one sample in a study of OX40 agonist ivuxolimab in advanced cancers. Generated by immunoSEQ multiplex PCR, the TCRdb table keeps only in-frame clones and is missing some. Here the sample spans 39,000 or so clones, 80% to 95% being singletons. Sequencing used CD4+ or CD8+ T cells sorted from blood, obtained in a trial of the OX40 agonist ivuxolimab. The receptors here all came from an adult with an advanced solid tumor such as melanoma, head and neck, liver or kidney cancer.

The gene calls are TRBV11-3 and TRBJ2-1; D may be TRBD2 (5 bases). Germline V gives CDR1 SGHNT, CDR2 YENEEA. Between the trimmed V and J ends, which lost 5 bases and 3 bases, there was a span of 11 bases. The CDR3 totals 14 residues. In DNA, the CDR3 is TGTGCCAGCAGCCTGGGAGTACTCTACAATGAGCAGTTCTTC. Its protein is CASSLGVLYNEQFF.

The rearrangement uses TRBV7-9 and TRBJ2-7; 8 nucleotides align to TRBD1. V lost 5 bases, J lost 3 bases, and 9 bases stayed unmatched. This CDR3 comprises 15 residues. The germline CDR1 and CDR2 sequences are SEHNR and FQNEAQ (reference sequence). CDR3 DNA sequence: TGTGCCAGCAGCCACTCAGGGGGCCGAGGCTACGAGCAGTACTTC. This encodes CASSHSGGRGYEQYF.

Here the CDR3 reads CASSYSGGLGDEQFF. The CDR3 region has the DNA TGTGCCAGCAGTTACTCGGGCGGACTAGGAGATGAGCAGTTCTTC. This chain connects TRBV6-6 to TRBJ2-1; 7 nucleotides agree with TRBD2. The CDR3 runs to 15 residues. CDR1 and CDR2 (germline): MNHNY, SVGAGI (reference sequence). Trimming removed 0 bases from V and 8 bases from J; junction bases left unmatched: 7.

This chain joins TRBV29-1 and TRBJ2-7, with D unresolved. Germline lookup yields CDR1 SQVTM and CDR2 ANQGSEA. This CDR3 spans 11 amino acids. V was pared by 1 base and J by 2 bases, with 3 bases between. Written as DNA, the CDR3 is TGCAGCGTTGAAGGCCCCTACGAGCAGTACTTC. Translating it yields CSVEGPYEQYF.

The rearrangement joins TRBV7-9 to TRBJ2-6; D is unresolved. The CDR3 has 13 residues. Looked up from germline, CDR1 is SEHNR and CDR2 is FQNEAQ (reference sequence). Between the trimmed V and J ends, which lost 5 bases and 3 bases, there was a span of 5 bases. The CDR3 reads CASSRDGANVLTF. The DNA of the CDR3 is TGTGCCAGCAGCCGAGATGGGGCCAACGTCCTGACTTTC.

This sequence joins TRBV29-1 and TRBJ2-2; 7 bases match TRBD2. This CDR3 has 16 amino acids. J was trimmed by 6 bases and V by 0 bases; bases with no gene match: 10. Germline CDR1 SQVTM, CDR2 ANQGSEA. CDR3 coding DNA: TGCAGCGTTGAAGACCCGGGGACTACCCTTGCCGGGGAGCTGTTTTTT. Translation: CSVEDPGTTLAGELFF.

The chain combines TRBV25-1 with TRBJ2-7; 8 bases fit TRBD1. CDR3 length: 13 amino acids. Unmatched junction bases numbered 1, after V lost 6 bases and J lost 0 bases. CDR1 is MGHDK and CDR2 is SYGVNS in the germline V gene. The DNA of the CDR3 is TGTGCCAGCAGGGGGACAGGCTCCTACGAGCAGTACTTC. It specifies CASRGTGSYEQYF.

This CDR3 is CASSLDLDRPYEQYF. DNA of the CDR3: TGCGCCAGCAGCTTGGATCTGGACAGACCCTACGAGCAGTACTTC. The rearrangement uses TRBV5-1 and TRBJ2-7; weak D call: TRBD1 (6 bases). V was pared by 0 bases and J by 2 bases, with 12 bases between. The V gene's germline CDR1 is SGHRS and CDR2 YFSETQ. The CDR3 runs to 15 residues. Supplemented by reference TRBV5-1 and TRBJ2-7, the full variable domain reads KAGVTQTPRYLIKTRGQQVTLSCSPISGHRSVSWYQQTPGQGLQFLFEYFSETQRNKGNFPGRFSGRQFSNSRSEMNVSTLELGDSALYLCASSLDLDRPYEQYFGPGTRLTVT.

This chain connects TRBV4-1 to TRBJ2-7; perhaps TRBD2 as D (6 bases). The CDR3 length is 15 residues. The V and J ends lost 1 base and 4 bases respectively, with 14 bases between them. Germline V gene lookup returns CDR1 MGHRA and CDR2 YSYEKL. CDR3 sequence (DNA): TGCGCCAGCAGCCAAGGAAAGGGACTGGGGTACGAGCAGTACTTC. Translated, it gives CASSQGKGLGYEQYF.

As DNA, the CDR3 is TGTGCCAGCAGAGAGCAGTACTTC. Translated, it gives CASREQYF. The chain recombines TRBV3-1 (or the pseudogene TRBV3-2) with TRBJ2-7; no clear D gene. Between the trimmed V and J ends, which lost 6 bases and 7 bases, there was a span of 1 base. CDR3 length: 8 amino acids. Germline V CDR1 and CDR2: LGHDT, YNNKEL (reference sequence).

The CDR3 spells CAWHPRASSEQFF. In DNA form, the CDR3 reads TGTGCCTGGCACCCTAGGGCTAGCAGTGAGCAGTTCTTC. V gene TRBV30 combines with J gene TRBJ2-1; the D gene is possibly TRBD2 (5 bases). This CDR3 comprises 13 residues. Trimming took 5 bases from V and 9 from J, leaving 17 bases between them. Germline V gene sequence: CDR1 GTSNPN, CDR2 SVGIG (reference sequence).

This clone was seen more than once but under ten times. This rearrangement joins TRBV7-8 to TRBJ2-7; D remains ambiguous. Trimming cost V 5 bases and J 3 bases, with 5 bases left between them. Germline V gene lookup returns CDR1 SGHVS and CDR2 FQNEAQ. This CDR3 is 11 amino acids long. The CDR3, as DNA: TGTGCCAGCAGCCTTTTCTACGAGCAGTACTTC. Its protein product is CASSLFYEQYF.

The CDR3 loop is CASSDGLGLEGTDTQYF. Here the CDR3 DNA reads TGTGCCAGCAGTGATGGCCTCGGACTAGAGGGGACAGATACGCAGTATTTT. The chain recombines TRBV6-1 with TRBJ2-3; 7 bases are a match to TRBD2. The CDR3 has 17 residues. Germline CDR1 reads MNHNS; CDR2 reads SASEGT. V shed 3 bases, J shed 3 bases, and the junction held 12 bases outside the gene matches.

The sample holds one count of this clone. The CDR3 DNA reads as TGTGCCAGCTCACCCGGACAGGGAATGTATGGCTACACCTTC. Translated, it gives CASSPGQGMYGYTF. V is TRBV18 and J is TRBJ1-2; 8 nucleotides align to TRBD1. The V segment lost 3 bases and the J segment 5 bases; nucleotides outside the gene matches: 5. The CDR3 runs 14 residues. Germline CDR1 and CDR2: KGHSH and LQKENI. Together with reference TRBV18 and TRBJ1-2, the CDR3 gives the full variable domain: NAGVMQNPRHLVRRRGQEARLRCSPMKGHSHVYWYRQLPEEGLKFMVYLQKENIIDESGMPKERFSAEFPKEGPSILRIQQVVRGDSAAYFCASSPGQGMYGYTFGSGTRLTVV.

The chain joins TRBV7-2 to TRBJ1-5; D is perhaps TRBD1 (5 bases). V lost 5 bases and J 3 bases, leaving 8 bases between the germline ends. Per the germline V gene, CDR1 is SGHTA and CDR2 is FQGNSA. CDR3 length equals 13 residues. The chain's CDR3 is CASSRDLNQPQHF. The CDR3 coding sequence is TGTGCCAGCAGCCGGGACCTCAATCAGCCCCAGCATTTT.

The V gene is TRBV7-9, the J gene TRBJ2-1, with D tentatively TRBD1 (5 bases). CDR1 SEHNR and CDR2 FQNEAQ come from the germline V gene (reference sequence). This CDR3 has 12 amino acids. V lost 6 bases and J 6 bases, leaving 9 bases between the germline ends. The CDR3 nucleotides are TGTGCCAGCAGAGGGGTAACCAATGAGCAGTTCTTC. Translating it yields CASRGVTNEQFF.

The rearrangement links TRBV4-3 to TRBJ2-5; a weak D match, TRBD2 (6 bases). The V gene's germline CDR1 is LGHNA and CDR2 YSLEER. The CDR3 extends over 15 amino acids. Trimming stripped 0 bases from V and 4 bases from J, with 12 bases between. In DNA form, the CDR3 reads TGCGCCAGCAGCCAAGATCTAGGGACTGCAGAGACCCAGTACTTC. Its translation: CASSQDLGTAETQYF.

The V call is TRBV27, the J call TRBJ2-7, with D maybe TRBD2 (6 bases). Germline V CDR1 and CDR2: MNHEY, SMNVEV (reference sequence). V was pared by 7 bases and J by 3 bases, with 13 bases between. CDR3 length equals 13 residues. The CDR3 region has the DNA TGTGCCAGCACGGGACTGGGGGACTACGAGCAGTACTTC. Translated, it gives CASTGLGDYEQYF.

The chain couples TRBV11-2 to TRBJ2-1; D remains ambiguous. CDR1 is SGHAT and CDR2 is FQNNGV in the germline V gene. The CDR3 runs to 16 residues. With 7 bases removed from V and 2 bases from J, the gap between germline ends came to 18 bases. This CDR3 reads CASTKLARTAYNEQFF. In DNA, the CDR3 is TGTGCCAGCACCAAATTAGCCAGGACGGCCTACAATGAGCAGTTCTTC.

This sequence joins TRBV27 and TRBJ1-1; no definite D call. V lost 2 bases and J 1 base, leaving 2 bases between the germline ends. Germline V gene sequence: CDR1 MNHEY, CDR2 SMNVEV (reference sequence). The CDR3 contains 12 residues. CDR3 region: CASSLGNTEAFF. The CDR3 nucleotides are TGTGCCAGCAGTTTAGGGAACACTGAAGCTTTCTTT.

The chain links TRBV5-5 to TRBJ2-3, with a possible D match to TRBD2 (6 bases). V was cut by 3 bases and J by 2 bases, with 10 bases left in between. The CDR3 has 14 amino acids. Germline V gives CDR1 SGHKS, CDR2 YYEKEE (reference sequence). CDR3 residues: CASSWDFYTDTQYF. Here the CDR3 DNA reads TGTGCCAGCAGCTGGGACTTTTACACAGATACGCAGTATTTT. Full variable domain (missing parts from reference TRBV5-5 and TRBJ2-3): DAGVTQSPTHLIKTRGQQVTLRCSPISGHKSVSWYQQVLGQGPQFIFQYYEKEERGRGNFPDRFSARQFPNYSSELNVNALLLGDSALYLCASSWDFYTDTQYFGPGTRLTVL.